This T cell receptor beta chain was retrieved from a study of T-cell reconstitution after alpha-beta-depleted transplantation in children. Overall study findings and caveats: Expanded clones from the graft, numbering several hundred, reportedly supplied alpha-beta T cells about two months after transplant.

This clonotype was picked up a small number of times. Its target is unknown. Researchers prepared the TCRbeta library using unique molecular identifiers, the study reports. TCRdb called the PCR reads again in MiXCR, with one record for every CDR3 protein. Among hundreds of thousands of distinct CDR3 sequences listed, under 15% were seen once. CDR1 SGHKS and CDR2 YYEKEE come from the germline V gene (reference sequence). The CDR3 covers 15 residues. V lost 2 bases to trimming and J lost 0 bases, with 9 bases between them. V gene TRBV5-5 combines with J gene TRBJ2-1; possibly TRBD1 for D (5 bases). This sample comprised PBMCs, obtained before TCRalphabeta/CD19-depleted stem cell transplant. The sequence derives from a girl aged 2-10 years with congenital amegakaryocytic thrombocytopenia, due to receive a stem cell transplant. As DNA, the CDR3 is TGTGCCAGCAGCTTAGTAGACAGCTCCTACAATGAGCAGTTCTTC. This gives the protein CASSLVDSSYNEQFF.